The text below deals with one T cell receptor (beta chain). Its target is unknown. Unique molecular identifiers were used in preparing the TCRbeta library. TCRdb reanalysed the PCR reads using MiXCR and keeps one entry per CDR3 protein. The table includes 250,000 to 400,000 distinct CDR3 sequences, more than 20% detected once. This record belongs to a study of T-cell reconstitution after alpha-beta-depleted transplantation in children. Study findings and constraints: It was reported that alpha-beta T cells came from several hundred expanded graft clones (about two months after transplant). Surviving thymic progenitors and recipient T cells were the source of high TCRbeta diversity at day 60 in some patients. Newly generated T cells supplied most T-cell counts and diversity one year post-transplant.

The CDR3 spans 17 residues. The trim removed 1 base at V and 0 bases at J, leaving 6 bases unmatched. Germline CDR1 and CDR2: KGHSH and LQKENI. The chain combines TRBV18 with TRBJ2-1; 7 positions agree with TRBD2. Sample: PBMCs, mostly from graft donor cells, taken 180 days after TCRalphabeta/CD19-depleted stem cell transplant. This receptor was taken from a male patient younger than 18 who had a stem cell transplant for acute lymphoblastic leukemia, so the T cells may come from the graft donor. The CDR3 DNA reads as TGTGCCAGCTCACCACAGGCCGGGAGGAGCTCCTACAATGAGCAGTTCTTC. It translates to CASSPQAGRSSYNEQFF.